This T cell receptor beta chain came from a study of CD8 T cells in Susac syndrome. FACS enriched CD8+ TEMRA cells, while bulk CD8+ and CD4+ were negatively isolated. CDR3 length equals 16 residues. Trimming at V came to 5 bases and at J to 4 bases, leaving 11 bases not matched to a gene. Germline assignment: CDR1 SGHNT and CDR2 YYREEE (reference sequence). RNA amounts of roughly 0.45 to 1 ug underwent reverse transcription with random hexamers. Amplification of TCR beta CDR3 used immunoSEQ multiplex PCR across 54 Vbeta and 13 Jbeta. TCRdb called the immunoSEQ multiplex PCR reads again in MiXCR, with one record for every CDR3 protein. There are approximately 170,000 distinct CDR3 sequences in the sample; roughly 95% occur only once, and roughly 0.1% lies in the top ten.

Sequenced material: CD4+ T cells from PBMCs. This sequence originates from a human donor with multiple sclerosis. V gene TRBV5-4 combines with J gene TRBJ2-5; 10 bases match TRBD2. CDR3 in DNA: TGTGCCAGCAGTCTTATAGCGGGAGGTGCCGGAGAGACCCAGTACTTC. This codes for CASSLIAGGAGETQYF.